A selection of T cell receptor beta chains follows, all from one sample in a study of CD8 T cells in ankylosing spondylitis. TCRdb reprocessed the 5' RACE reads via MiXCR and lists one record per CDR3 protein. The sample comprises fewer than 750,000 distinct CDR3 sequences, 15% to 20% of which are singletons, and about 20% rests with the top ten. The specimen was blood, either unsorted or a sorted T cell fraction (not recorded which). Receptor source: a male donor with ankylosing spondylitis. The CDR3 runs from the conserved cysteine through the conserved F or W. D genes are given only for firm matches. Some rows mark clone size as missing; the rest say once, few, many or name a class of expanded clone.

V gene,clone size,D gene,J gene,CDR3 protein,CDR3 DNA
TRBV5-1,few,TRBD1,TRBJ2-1,CASSSSDRVRNEQFF,TGCGCCAGCAGCTCCTCGGACAGGGTCCGCAATGAGCAGTTCTTC
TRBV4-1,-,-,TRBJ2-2,CASSQVGVAGELFF,TGCGCCAGCAGCCAAGTTGGGGTAGCCGGGGAGCTGTTTTTT
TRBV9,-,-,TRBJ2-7,CASSARGGYEQYF,TGTGCCAGCAGCGCCAGAGGGGGATACGAGCAGTACTTC
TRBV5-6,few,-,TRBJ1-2,CASRLPSPGGGYTF,TGTGCCAGCAGACTCCCATCCCCGGGCGGTGGCTACACCTTC
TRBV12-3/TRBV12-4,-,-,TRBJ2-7,CARQRASSYEQYF,TGTGCCAGACAACGGGCCTCTTCCTACGAGCAGTACTTC
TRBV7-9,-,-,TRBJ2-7,CASSLEGEEQYF,TGTGCCAGCAGCTTAGAGGGGGAGGAGCAGTACTTC
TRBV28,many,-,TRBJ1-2,CASSSPTQNYGYTF,TGTGCCAGCAGTTCCCCGACCCAAAACTATGGCTACACCTTC
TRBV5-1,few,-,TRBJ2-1,CASSSTIVSSYNEQFF,TGCGCCAGCAGCTCGACTATCGTAAGCTCCTACAATGAGCAGTTCTTC
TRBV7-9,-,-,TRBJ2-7,CASSLAKSNEQYF,TGTGCCAGCAGCTTAGCGAAGAGTAACGAGCAGTACTTC
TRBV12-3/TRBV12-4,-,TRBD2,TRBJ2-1,CASSRTGGGGAYNEQFF,TGTGCCAGCAGCCGTACGGGAGGCGGGGGGGCCTACAATGAGCAGTTCTTC
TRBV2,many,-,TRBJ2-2,CASRRTGELFF,TGTGCCAGCAGGAGGACCGGGGAGCTGTTTTTT
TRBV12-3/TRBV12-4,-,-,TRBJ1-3,CAGTRGASSGNTIYF,TGTGCCGGCACGCGGGGGGCGAGCTCTGGAAACACCATATATTTT
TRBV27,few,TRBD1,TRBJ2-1,CASSPHRTGTNEQFF,TGTGCCAGCAGTCCCCACCGGACAGGGACCAATGAGCAGTTCTTC
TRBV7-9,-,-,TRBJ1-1,CASSLAGEEAFF,TGTGCCAGCAGCCTAGCGGGGGAGGAAGCTTTCTTT